Listed here are 13 T cell receptor beta chains from one sample, sequenced in a study of OX40 agonist ivuxolimab in advanced cancers. This table comes from immunoSEQ multiplex PCR, and its TCRdb copy is limited to in-frame clones, with some not included. The table records around 64,000 clones, 82% of them present only once. Sequenced here: CD4+ or CD8+ T cells sorted from blood, sampled in a trial of the OX40 agonist ivuxolimab. These receptors were obtained from an adult with an advanced solid tumor such as melanoma, head and neck, liver or kidney cancer.

The chain combines TRBV5-1 with TRBJ1-4; D possibly corresponds to TRBD1 (6 bases). This CDR3 is 16 amino acids long. Germline V gene sequence: CDR1 SGHRS, CDR2 YFSETQ. Trimming took off 2 bases at V and 0 bases at J, with 11 bases between the two ends. The CDR3 bases are TGCGCCAGCAGCTTAACAGGGTTTGCAACTAATGAAAAACTGTTTTTT. This encodes CASSLTGFATNEKLFF. The complete variable domain, with remaining parts taken from reference TRBV5-1 and TRBJ1-4, reads KAGVTQTPRYLIKTRGQQVTLSCSPISGHRSVSWYQQTPGQGLQFLFEYFSETQRNKGNFPGRFSGRQFSNSRSEMNVSTLELGDSALYLCASSLTGFATNEKLFFGSGTQLSVL.

This clone was counted a few times. The chain recombines TRBV9 with TRBJ1-1, with 7 bases that match TRBD1. Germline assignment: CDR1 SGDLS and CDR2 YYNGEE. This CDR3 contains 14 residues. The V segment lost 2 bases and the J segment 2 bases; nucleotides outside the gene matches: 3. This chain's CDR3 is CASSVGQLNTEAFF. The CDR3 DNA sequence: TGTGCCAGCAGCGTGGGACAGTTAAACACTGAAGCTTTCTTT.

The chain recombines TRBV11-2 with TRBJ2-4; 8 positions match TRBD2. The germline V gene has CDR1 SGHAT and CDR2 FQNNGV. V lost 2 bases to trimming and J lost 0 bases; unmatched junction nucleotides: 12. The CDR3 totals 19 residues. The CDR3 bases are TGTGCCAGCAGCTTAAGGAAGGGCCCGGGACTAGTAGCCAAAAACATTCAGTACTTC. It encodes CASSLRKGPGLVAKNIQYF.

The V gene is TRBV6-6, the J gene TRBJ2-7; 9 bases line up with TRBD1. The V gene end was trimmed by 7 bases and the J gene end by 2 bases; junction bases not matched to a gene: 9. Germline V gene data show CDR1 as MNHNY and CDR2 as SVGAGI (reference sequence). The CDR3 has 15 residues. CDR3 sequence: CASKVPGQGAYEQYF. The CDR3 DNA is TGTGCCAGCAAAGTACCGGGACAGGGAGCCTACGAGCAGTACTTC.

The rearrangement links TRBV11-1 to TRBJ1-1; D not resolved. Germline CDR1 reads SGHAT; CDR2 reads FQDESV (reference sequence). V lost 4 bases, J lost 5 bases, and 23 bases lay in between. The CDR3 covers 17 residues. The CDR3 sequence: CASSSRWGSSLPTEAFF. As DNA, the CDR3 is TGTGCCAGCAGCTCCCGGTGGGGATCGTCGCTCCCGACTGAAGCTTTCTTT.

J is TRBJ2-7 and V is TRBV9, with 10 positions matching TRBD2. CDR3 length: 13 amino acids. In germline, CDR1 is SGDLS, CDR2 YYNGEE. V lost 3 bases and J lost 6; bases outside the gene matches: 3. The CDR3 nucleotides are TGTGCCAGCAGCGGAGCGGGAGGGGGCGAGCAGTACTTC. Translating gives CASSGAGGGEQYF.

The chain links TRBV5-1 to TRBJ2-1; D call uncertain. The V and J ends lost 2 bases and 6 bases respectively, with 9 bases between them. This CDR3 has 13 residues. In germline, CDR1 is SGHRS, CDR2 YFSETQ. The CDR3 nucleotides are TGCGCCAGCAGCTTCGGGTCGGGCAATGAGCAGTTCTTC. It yields the protein CASSFGSGNEQFF.

Written as DNA, the CDR3 is TGTGCCAGCTCAAGGGGACTAGCGGGAGGGTTCTCCTACAATGAGCAGTTCTTC. The encoded protein is CASSRGLAGGFSYNEQFF. J is TRBJ2-1 and V is TRBV18; 16 nucleotides line up with TRBD2. The CDR3 loop spans 18 amino acids. The germline gives CDR1 KGHSH, CDR2 LQKENI. V dropped 5 bases and J dropped 0; count of bases not matched to a gene: 4.

The rearrangement links TRBV2 to TRBJ1-3; no clear D. The germline gives CDR1 SNHLY, CDR2 FYNNEI. This CDR3 region has 12 residues. V lost 4 bases and J 7 bases, leaving 8 bases between the germline ends. The CDR3 region is CASSGPGNTIYF. CDR3 DNA sequence: TGTGCCAGCAGTGGGCCCGGGAACACCATATATTTT.

Only a few counts were recorded for this clone. This chain joins TRBV7-2 and TRBJ2-7, with D tentatively TRBD2 (5 bases). CDR1 is SGHTA, CDR2 FQGNSA, per germline. This CDR3 contains 12 residues. Trimming left V 6 bases short and J 6 bases short, with 12 bases between. The CDR3 sequence: CASRLETSEQYF. CDR3 nucleotides: TGTGCCAGCAGACTAGAGACAAGCGAGCAGTACTTC.

This chain connects TRBV2 to TRBJ2-2, with 9 bases fitting TRBD2. The germline CDR1 and CDR2 sequences are SNHLY and FYNNEI. With 6 bases clipped from V and 9 bases from J, the junction kept 5 bases outside the gene matches. This CDR3 has 13 amino acids. Here the CDR3 reads CASRVSGSWELFF. The CDR3 nucleotides read TGTGCCAGCAGGGTTAGCGGGAGCTGGGAGCTGTTTTTT.

As to this clone: This likely comes from a read error, as the CDR3 has no conserved phenylalanine or tryptophan at its end. The limits of the CDR3 on the DNA are not certain, so only TCRdb's listed CDR3 is given. V is TRBV6-4 and J is TRBJ2-4. Ends included, the CDR3 has 9 residues. CDR1 and CDR2 from the germline V gene are MRHNA and SNTAGT. The CDR3 is CASSDSPAL.

The V gene is TRBV7-2, the J gene TRBJ2-4; D remains ambiguous. Trimming took 5 bases from V and 6 from J, leaving 8 bases between them. Germline V CDR1 and CDR2: SGHTA, FQGNSA. The CDR3 is 12 amino acids. The CDR3 DNA reads as TGTGCCAGCAGCCGCACGATAAACATTCAGTACTTC. Encoded protein: CASSRTINIQYF.